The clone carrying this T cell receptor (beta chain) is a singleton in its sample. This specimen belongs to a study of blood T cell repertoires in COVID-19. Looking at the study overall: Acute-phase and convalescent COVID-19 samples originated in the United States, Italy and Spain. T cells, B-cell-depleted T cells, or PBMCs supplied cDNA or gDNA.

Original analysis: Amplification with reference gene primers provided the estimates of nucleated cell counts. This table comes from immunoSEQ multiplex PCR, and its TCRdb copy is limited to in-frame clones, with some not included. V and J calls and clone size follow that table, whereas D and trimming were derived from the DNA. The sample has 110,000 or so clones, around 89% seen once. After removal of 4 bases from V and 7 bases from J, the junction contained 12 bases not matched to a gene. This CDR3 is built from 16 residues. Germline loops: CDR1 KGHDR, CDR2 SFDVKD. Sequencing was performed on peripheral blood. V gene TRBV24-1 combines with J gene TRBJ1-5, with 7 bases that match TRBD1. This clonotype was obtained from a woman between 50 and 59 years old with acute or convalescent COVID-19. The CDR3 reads CATSDPDREGGQPQHF. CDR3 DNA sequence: TGTGCCACCAGTGACCCCGACAGGGAAGGCGGCCAGCCCCAGCATTTT.